Sequencing of this T cell receptor (beta chain) was carried out in a study of CD8+CD57+ T cells in acquired aplastic anemia. Investigators profiled TCR beta VDJ and CDR3 from genomic DNA template. MiXCR, applied by TCRdb to the reads, yields one record per CDR3 protein. The sample consists of approximately 470,000 distinct CDR3 sequences, around 30% of them appearing once. Individuals selected for sequencing had exhibited CD8+CD57+ cell expansion on flow cytometry. V lost 4 bases, J lost 1 base, and 7 bases stayed unmatched. CDR3 length: 16 residues. CDR1 and CDR2 from the germline V gene are LGHDT and YNNKEL (reference sequence).

Sequencing input: sorted CD4+, CD8+, or CD8+CD57+ T cells (not recorded which) from PBMCs. The V and J genes are TRBV3-1 and TRBJ1-3; TRBD1 aligns across 7 bases. This sequence originates from a human donor with aplastic anemia. This CDR3 reads CASSRFDRASGNTIYF. The DNA for the CDR3 is TGTGCCAGCAGCCGGTTCGACAGGGCATCTGGAAACACCATATATTTT.